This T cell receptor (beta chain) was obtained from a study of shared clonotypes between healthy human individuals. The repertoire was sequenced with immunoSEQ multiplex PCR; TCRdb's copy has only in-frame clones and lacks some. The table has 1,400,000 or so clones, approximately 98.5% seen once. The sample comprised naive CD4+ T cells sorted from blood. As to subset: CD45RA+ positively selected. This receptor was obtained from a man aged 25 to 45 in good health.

The CDR3 DNA reads as TGTGCCTGGAGTCGCGGAGAAATATCGATCACTGAAGCTTTCTTT. Translation: CAWSRGEISITEAFF. V usage is TRBV30 and J usage is TRBJ1-1; D gene unclear. CDR3 length: 15 residues. The germline CDR1 and CDR2 sequences are GTSNPN and SVGIG (reference sequence). The V and J ends lost 2 bases and 4 bases respectively, with 17 bases between them.